A selection of T cell receptor beta chains follows, all from one sample in a study of patients and donors after allogeneic stem cell transplantation. TCRdb re-analysed the RT-PCR reads in MiXCR, keeping a single row per CDR3 protein. The sample lists about 160,000 distinct CDR3 sequences, approximately 24% occurring once. The material sequenced was blood, either unsorted or a sorted T cell fraction (not recorded which). Receptors were obtained from a human donor who was either an allogeneic HSCT recipient or a stem cell or donor lymphocyte infusion donor (not recorded which). It is not recorded whose cells these are; they may come from a transplant donor. The CDR3 runs from the conserved cysteine through the conserved F or W. Each record gives: clone size, D gene, V gene, J gene, CDR3 DNA, CDR3 protein. A D gene is named only where the DNA matches it firmly. Only part of the rows carry a size: once, few, many, or a class if the clone is expanded.

abundance: -; d_gene: -; v_gene: TRBV5-1; j_gene: TRBJ2-2; CDR3nt: TGCGCCAGCAGCCCTAACAGGGACTCAAACACCGGGGAGCTGTTTTTT; CDR3aa: CASSPNRDSNTGELFF
abundance: -; d_gene: TRBD1; v_gene: TRBV28; j_gene: TRBJ2-2; CDR3nt: TGTGCCAGCAGTGGGACAGGGGGGCTCACCGGGGAGCTGTTTTTT; CDR3aa: CASSGTGGLTGELFF
abundance: few; d_gene: TRBD1; v_gene: TRBV12-3/TRBV12-4; j_gene: TRBJ1-6; CDR3nt: TGTGCCAGCAGTTTTTTCCCCCAGGGGGCGGGGAATTCACCCCTCCACTTT; CDR3aa: CASSFFPQGAGNSPLHF
abundance: -; d_gene: -; v_gene: TRBV5-8; j_gene: TRBJ1-2; CDR3nt: TGTGCCAGCAGCTTGGCCCTGACCGGGGGCTACACCTTC; CDR3aa: CASSLALTGGYTF
abundance: -; d_gene: TRBD2; v_gene: TRBV7-2; j_gene: TRBJ2-3; CDR3nt: TGTGCCAGCAGCCCGGGACTAGGGGTCACAGATACGCAGTATTTT; CDR3aa: CASSPGLGVTDTQYF
abundance: -; d_gene: -; v_gene: TRBV6-5; j_gene: TRBJ1-1; CDR3nt: TGTGCCAGCAGTTACGACAGAGGGGGGACTGAAGCTTTCTTT; CDR3aa: CASSYDRGGTEAFF
abundance: -; d_gene: TRBD2; v_gene: TRBV19; j_gene: TRBJ2-1; CDR3nt: TGTGCCAGTAGTATAGGTAGCGGGAACTTAAATGAGCAGTTCTTC; CDR3aa: CASSIGSGNLNEQFF
abundance: -; d_gene: TRBD1; v_gene: TRBV29-1; j_gene: TRBJ1-2; CDR3nt: TGCAGCGTTAACAGGGGGTCGGACTATGGCTACACCTTC; CDR3aa: CSVNRGSDYGYTF
abundance: few; d_gene: -; v_gene: TRBV12-3/TRBV12-4; j_gene: TRBJ1-1; CDR3nt: TGTGCCAGCAGTTTTGTGGGAACTGTGGGGGGACTGAACACTGAAGCTTTCTTT; CDR3aa: CASSFVGTVGGLNTEAFF
abundance: -; d_gene: TRBD2; v_gene: TRBV4-2; j_gene: TRBJ2-2; CDR3nt: TGTGCCAGCAGCCAAGTGACTAGCGGGAGTTGGGTGTCGGCCGGGGAGCTGTTTTTT; CDR3aa: CASSQVTSGSWVSAGELFF
abundance: few; d_gene: -; v_gene: TRBV5-1; j_gene: TRBJ1-2; CDR3nt: TGCGCCAGCAGCGTCGACCTGACACCTAACTATGGCTACACCTTC; CDR3aa: CASSVDLTPNYGYTF
abundance: -; d_gene: -; v_gene: TRBV10-3; j_gene: TRBJ2-4; CDR3nt: TGTGCCATCAGTGAGTCGCCAGAAATTCAGTACTTC; CDR3aa: CAISESPEIQYF
abundance: -; d_gene: TRBD2; v_gene: TRBV20-1; j_gene: TRBJ2-1; CDR3nt: TGCAGTGCTGGGGGGGACAATGAGCAGTTCTTC; CDR3aa: CSAGGDNEQFF
abundance: -; d_gene: -; v_gene: TRBV7-3; j_gene: TRBJ2-1; CDR3nt: TGTGCCAGCAGCCGCGACTACGACAATGAGCAGTTCTTC; CDR3aa: CASSRDYDNEQFF
abundance: few; d_gene: TRBD1; v_gene: TRBV29-1; j_gene: TRBJ2-1; CDR3nt: TGCAGCGTTGTGTGGGACAGGGGTGGCAATGAGCAGTTCTTC; CDR3aa: CSVVWDRGGNEQFF
abundance: -; d_gene: -; v_gene: TRBV20-1; j_gene: TRBJ2-1; CDR3nt: TGCAGTGCTAGAGACCCGATCAATGAGCAGTTCTTC; CDR3aa: CSARDPINEQFF
abundance: -; d_gene: -; v_gene: TRBV24-1; j_gene: TRBJ1-5; CDR3nt: TGTGCCACCAGTGATGGGGGCAATCAGCCCCAGCATTTT; CDR3aa: CATSDGGNQPQHF
abundance: -; d_gene: -; v_gene: TRBV5-1; j_gene: TRBJ2-1; CDR3nt: TGCGCCAGCAGCTTAGGGTACGGGGCCTACAATGAGCAGTTCTTC; CDR3aa: CASSLGYGAYNEQFF
abundance: -; d_gene: -; v_gene: TRBV12-3/TRBV12-4; j_gene: TRBJ1-4; CDR3nt: TGTGCCAGCAGTTTAGGACAAACTGAAAAACTGTTTTTT; CDR3aa: CASSLGQTEKLFF
abundance: few; d_gene: -; v_gene: TRBV12-3/TRBV12-4; j_gene: TRBJ1-3; CDR3nt: TGTGCCAGCAGTCTCAATTACCTCGGAAACACCATATATTTT; CDR3aa: CASSLNYLGNTIYF
abundance: -; d_gene: -; v_gene: TRBV7-2; j_gene: TRBJ1-6; CDR3nt: TGTGCCAGCAGCTTTCTCCGGGATTCACCCCTCCACTTT; CDR3aa: CASSFLRDSPLHF
abundance: -; d_gene: -; v_gene: TRBV12-3/TRBV12-4; j_gene: TRBJ2-5; CDR3nt: TGTGCCAGCACCCCCGCTAGTATCGGAGAGACCCAGTACTTC; CDR3aa: CASTPASIGETQYF
abundance: -; d_gene: TRBD1; v_gene: TRBV11-2; j_gene: TRBJ1-1; CDR3nt: TGTGCCAGCAGCCCGAGGACAGGACTGAACACTGAAGCTTTCTTT; CDR3aa: CASSPRTGLNTEAFF
abundance: -; d_gene: -; v_gene: TRBV6-6; j_gene: TRBJ1-5; CDR3nt: TGTGCCAGCAGTTACAGGGGGGAACCGAATCAGCCCCAGCATTTT; CDR3aa: CASSYRGEPNQPQHF
abundance: -; d_gene: -; v_gene: TRBV25-1; j_gene: TRBJ2-1; CDR3nt: TGTGCCAGCAGTGAAGACGAGTACAATGAGCAGTTCTTC; CDR3aa: CASSEDEYNEQFF
abundance: few; d_gene: -; v_gene: TRBV3-1; j_gene: TRBJ2-7; CDR3nt: TGTGCCAGCAGCCAAGTGCCGGGAAAGGGATACGAGCAGTACTTC; CDR3aa: CASSQVPGKGYEQYF
abundance: few; d_gene: -; v_gene: TRBV20-1; j_gene: TRBJ2-7; CDR3nt: TGCAGTGCTAGCCGGGACAAGTCCTACGAGCAGTACTTC; CDR3aa: CSASRDKSYEQYF